Listed below are T cell receptor beta chains from one sample, sequenced in a study of shared clonotypes between healthy human individuals. The method was immunoSEQ multiplex PCR; TCRdb's version includes in-frame clones alone and lacks a portion of them. The sample lists about 2 million clones, just under 95% occurring once. Sequencing was carried out using naive CD8+ T cells sorted from blood. These receptors all come from a man younger than 35 in good health. CDR3s include the opening cysteine and the closing phenylalanine or tryptophan. The D gene is left open where the match is weak. The listing skips clone size in some rows; elsewhere it reads once, few, many or a size class.

abundance	v_gene	d_gene	j_gene	CDR3aa	CDR3nt
.	TRBV5-1	.	TRBJ2-2	CASSLDREIHTGELFF	TGCGCCAGCAGCTTGGACAGGGAGATTCACACCGGGGAGCTGTTTTTT
.	TRBV27	.	TRBJ1-2	CASSRMDGYGYTF	TGTGCCAGCAGCCGAATGGACGGGTATGGCTACACCTTC
.	TRBV5-4	TRBD2	TRBJ2-1	CASSLDTSGYYNEQFF	TGTGCCAGCAGCTTGGACACTAGCGGGTACTACAATGAGCAGTTCTTC
.	TRBV27	TRBD1	TRBJ2-1	CASSSAQGAYNEQFF	TGTGCCAGCAGTTCGGCCCAGGGGGCGTACAATGAGCAGTTCTTC
once	TRBV7-9	TRBD2	TRBJ2-2	CASSLSSGGNTGELFF	TGTGCCAGCAGCTTATCTAGCGGGGGGAATACCGGGGAGCTGTTTTTT
.	TRBV18	TRBD1	TRBJ2-1	CASSPQGQGSLEQFF	TGTGCCAGCTCACCGCAGGGACAGGGCTCCCTTGAGCAGTTCTTC
once	TRBV19	.	TRBJ2-2	CASSTDSYGELFF	TGTGCCAGTAGTACGGACTCTTACGGGGAGCTGTTTTTT
.	TRBV7-9	TRBD1	TRBJ2-1	CASSLEGQGGFF	TGTGCCAGCAGCTTAGAAGGACAGGGTGGGTTCTTC
.	TRBV30	TRBD2	TRBJ2-1	CAWSVFPSGGHSEQFF	TGTGCCTGGAGTGTATTTCCTAGCGGGGGCCACAGTGAGCAGTTCTTC
once	TRBV4-1	.	TRBJ2-7	CASSQRASYEQYF	TGCGCCAGCAGCCAAAGGGCGTCCTACGAGCAGTACTTC
.	TRBV4-1	TRBD1	TRBJ2-5	CASSQLDRGGETQYF	TGCGCCAGCAGCCAACTGGACAGGGGGGGAGAGACCCAGTACTTC
.	TRBV7-9	.	TRBJ1-4	CATSGVGEKLFF	TGTGCCACCTCAGGGGTTGGTGAAAAACTGTTTTTT
.	TRBV5-3	.	TRBJ2-3	CARSLVGGCTDTQYF	TGTGCCAGAAGCTTGGTGGGCGGCTGCACAGATACGCAGTATTTT
.	TRBV5-1	TRBD2	TRBJ2-2	CASSSGLAGADTGELFF	TGCGCCAGCAGCTCGGGACTAGCGGGGGCTGACACCGGGGAGCTGTTTTTT
.	TRBV6-1	.	TRBJ2-7	CASTYSGVDEQYF	TGTGCCAGCACCTATTCAGGGGTGGACGAGCAGTACTTC
.	TRBV14	.	TRBJ2-7	CASRDDSYEQYF	TGTGCCAGCCGGGACGACTCCTACGAGCAGTACTTC
.	TRBV5-1	.	TRBJ2-7	CASSLANRDIDYEQYF	TGCGCCAGCAGCTTGGCGAACCGGGACATAGACTACGAGCAGTACTTC
once	TRBV7-6	TRBD1	TRBJ2-1	CASSLVDRDSYNEQFF	TGTGCCAGCAGCTTAGTTGATAGGGACAGTTACAATGAGCAGTTCTTC
.	TRBV5-1	.	TRBJ2-7	CASSSDDRPTYEQYF	TGCGCCAGCAGCTCAGACGACAGGCCCACCTACGAGCAGTACTTC
.	TRBV4-3	.	TRBJ2-7	CASSQFRQSYEQYF	TGCGCCAGCAGCCAATTTCGGCAGTCGTACGAGCAGTACTTC
.	TRBV10-1	.	TRBJ2-3	CASSARQTDTQYF	TGCGCCAGCAGTGCTAGACAGACAGATACGCAGTATTTT
.	TRBV6-1	.	TRBJ1-5	CASSEADSSNQPQHF	TGTGCCAGCAGTGAAGCCGACAGTTCTAATCAGCCCCAGCATTTT
.	TRBV11-2	.	TRBJ1-6	CASSLLDTESSYNSPLHF	TGTGCCAGCAGCTTACTTGATACAGAAAGCTCCTATAATTCACCCCTCCACTTT
.	TRBV13	.	TRBJ2-1	CASSLDQVLYNEQFF	TGTGCCAGCAGCTTAGATCAGGTCCTATACAATGAGCAGTTCTTC
.	TRBV6-5	.	TRBJ2-7	CASSYRQASYEQYF	TGTGCCAGCAGTTACCGACAGGCTTCCTACGAGCAGTACTTC
.	TRBV4-3	.	TRBJ2-3	CASSQGWTDTQYF	TGCGCCAGCAGCCAAGGTTGGACAGATACGCAGTATTTT
.	TRBV4-3	.	TRBJ2-2	CASSQERWQATGELFF	TGCGCCAGCAGCCAAGAGCGGTGGCAGGCCACCGGGGAGCTGTTTTTT
.	TRBV28	TRBD1	TRBJ2-5	CASTAGGRETQYF	TGTGCCAGCACCGCAGGGGGCAGGGAGACCCAGTACTTC
.	TRBV7-2	.	TRBJ2-7	CASSLIHPYEQYF	TGTGCCAGCAGCTTAATCCACCCGTACGAGCAGTACTTC
.	TRBV6-5	.	TRBJ2-7	CASSYGVAGDYEQYF	TGTGCCAGCAGTTACGGGGTGGCAGGAGACTACGAGCAGTACTTC
.	TRBV6-4	.	TRBJ2-7	CASSPGAAGSYEQYF	TGTGCCAGCAGCCCCGGGGCGGCGGGGTCCTACGAGCAGTACTTC
.	TRBV7-9	.	TRBJ1-1	CASSLGSMNTEAFF	TGTGCCAGCAGCTTAGGGTCTATGAACACTGAAGCTTTCTTT
.	TRBV7-8	.	TRBJ2-7	CASSPAPYESYEQYF	TGTGCCAGCAGCCCCGCCCCGTATGAGTCCTACGAGCAGTACTTC
.	TRBV7-2	TRBD2	TRBJ2-2	CASSLAGTSYPGELFF	TGTGCCAGCAGCTTAGCAGGGACTAGTTATCCCGGGGAGCTGTTTTTT
.	TRBV2	.	TRBJ2-1	CASSNERVDEQFF	TGTGCCAGCAGCAACGAGCGAGTGGATGAGCAGTTCTTC
.	TRBV13	.	TRBJ1-2	CASSSGAVPKIDYGYTF	TGTGCCAGCAGCTCGGGGGCAGTCCCCAAGATTGACTATGGCTACACCTTC
.	TRBV29-1	.	TRBJ2-2	CSVDRGGFGELFF	TGCAGCGTTGACAGGGGCGGATTCGGGGAGCTGTTTTTT
once	TRBV9	.	TRBJ2-2	CASSVAGGELFF	TGTGCCAGCAGCGTAGCAGGCGGGGAGCTGTTTTTT
.	TRBV7-8	.	TRBJ2-7	CASSLPLGTLHEQYF	TGTGCCAGCAGCTTACCATTGGGGACACTCCACGAGCAGTACTTC
once	TRBV9	.	TRBJ1-1	CASSVVGGVTEAFF	TGTGCCAGCAGCGTAGTTGGGGGAGTGACTGAAGCTTTCTTT
.	TRBV7-3	TRBD1	TRBJ1-1	CASSPWTGANTEAFF	TGTGCCAGCAGCCCTTGGACAGGGGCGAACACTGAAGCTTTCTTT
.	TRBV9	.	TRBJ1-2	CASSADGTTGYTF	TGTGCCAGCAGCGCAGACGGGACGACAGGCTACACCTTC
.	TRBV28	TRBD1	TRBJ1-1	CASTLQGRTEAFF	TGTGCCAGCACCTTACAGGGGAGGACTGAAGCTTTCTTT
.	TRBV7-9	TRBD1	TRBJ1-4	CASSLGTGDEKLFF	TGTGCCAGCAGCTTGGGGACAGGGGATGAAAAACTGTTTTTT
.	TRBV29-1	.	TRBJ2-5	CSVEDRAGSGETQYF	TGCAGCGTTGAAGATCGGGCAGGGTCCGGGGAGACCCAGTACTTC
.	TRBV14	.	TRBJ1-1	CASSQEVGGTEAFF	TGTGCCAGCAGCCAAGAGGTTGGAGGCACTGAAGCTTTCTTT
.	TRBV7-5	.	TRBJ1-1	CARSLQGPTEAFF	TGTGCCAGAAGCTTACAGGGCCCCACTGAAGCTTTCTTT
.	TRBV5-6	TRBD2	TRBJ2-3	CASSLRAGRVDTQYF	TGTGCCAGCAGCTTGAGGGCCGGGAGGGTGGATACGCAGTATTTT
.	TRBV5-1	.	TRBJ2-5	CASSLNVEETQYF	TGCGCCAGCAGCTTGAATGTTGAGGAGACCCAGTACTTC
once	TRBV27	.	TRBJ1-5	CASSLVGSNQPQHF	TGTGCCAGCAGTTTAGTTGGTTCCAATCAGCCCCAGCATTTT
.	TRBV4-1	TRBD2	TRBJ2-7	CASSQESREAYEQYF	TGCGCCAGCAGCCAAGAATCGCGGGAGGCCTACGAGCAGTACTTC
.	TRBV2	TRBD2	TRBJ2-7	CASRGTSDSYEQYF	TGTGCCAGCAGAGGGACTAGCGATTCCTACGAGCAGTACTTC